This T cell receptor beta chain was obtained from a study of blood T cell repertoires in COVID-19. On the study more broadly: The samples span acute and convalescent COVID-19 from the United States, Italy and Spain.

This clone was seen only once. The table came from immunoSEQ multiplex PCR; TCRdb's copy has only in-frame clones and leaves some out. The sample lists 300,000 to 350,000 clones, roughly 85% occurring once. Trimming took off 3 bases at V and 0 bases at J, with 9 bases between the two ends. Looked up from germline, CDR1 is SGHVS and CDR2 is FQNEAQ. CDR3 length: 15 residues. This clonotype was obtained from a man aged 30-40 years who had recovered from COVID-19. Sequenced input: PBMCs or T cells enriched from blood (not recorded which). The chain links TRBV7-8 to TRBJ1-3, with D tentatively TRBD1 (5 bases). The CDR3 DNA sequence: TGTGCCAGCAGCTTCGGGACTACCTCTGGAAACACCATATATTTT. Its protein is CASSFGTTSGNTIYF.